The 30 T cell receptor beta chains reported below all come from one sample, sequenced in a study of control samples from healthy donors and cancer patients. Profiled with immunoSEQ multiplex PCR; TCRdb holds only in-frame clones, not every one. This table has around 140,000 clones, approximately 92% appearing once. The material sequenced was blood. These receptors were collected from a man aged 25 to 45 in good health.

V usage is TRBV5-5 and J usage is TRBJ1-1; 7 bases fit TRBD1. The germline gives CDR1 SGHKS, CDR2 YYEKEE (reference sequence). With 1 base clipped from V and 3 bases from J, the junction kept 12 bases outside the gene matches. This CDR3 spans 17 amino acids. DNA of the CDR3: TGTGCCAGCAGCTTGTGGGGGAATTCAGGACAGGACACTGAAGCTTTCTTT. It translates to CASSLWGNSGQDTEAFF.

V and J are TRBV2 and TRBJ1-1; tentatively, D is TRBD1 (6 bases). Trimming stripped 4 bases from V and 1 base from J, with 7 bases between. The CDR3 has 13 amino acids. Germline V gives CDR1 SNHLY, CDR2 FYNNEI. This CDR3 is CASSATGNTEAFF. CDR3 nucleotides: TGTGCCAGCAGTGCGACAGGGAACACTGAAGCTTTCTTT.

The chain employs TRBV6-5 and TRBJ1-2, with D unresolved. This CDR3 has 15 residues. Germline CDR1 MNHEY, CDR2 SVGAGI. Trimming left V 6 bases short and J 1 base short, with 15 bases between. The CDR3 sequence is CASRPRGGSNYGYTF. The CDR3, as DNA: TGTGCCAGCAGGCCACGGGGAGGTAGTAACTATGGCTACACCTTC.

This clone was recorded only once. The V and J genes are TRBV5-4 and TRBJ2-7, with 11 positions matching TRBD2. V shed 4 bases and J 7 bases; nucleotides not matched to a gene: 4. This CDR3 region has 13 residues. Germline CDR1 reads SGHNT; CDR2 reads YYREEE (reference sequence). CDR3 DNA sequence: TGTGCCAGCAGCCTAACTAGCGGGGGTGAGCAGTACTTC. The encoded protein is CASSLTSGGEQYF.

A single count supports this clone. The rearrangement joins TRBV7-6 to TRBJ1-6, with 7 bases that match TRBD1. The CDR3 runs to 14 residues. The germline V gene encodes CDR1 SGHVS and CDR2 FNYEAQ. Trimming removed 5 bases from V and 7 bases from J; junction bases left unmatched: 5. The DNA of the CDR3 is TGTGCCAGCAGCCGGACAGGCTTAAATTCACCCCTCCACTTT. Its protein product is CASSRTGLNSPLHF.

V and J are TRBV6-6 and TRBJ2-7; D is undetermined. V was pared by 6 bases and J by 7 bases, with 16 bases between. The CDR3 has 13 amino acids. Per the germline V gene, CDR1 is MNHNY and CDR2 is SVGAGI (reference sequence). The CDR3 loop reads CASSRKTGQEQYF. The CDR3 DNA reads as TGTGCCAGCAGCCGAAAGACCGGCCAAGAGCAGTACTTC.

The chain has TRBV27 and TRBJ2-3; TRBD1 aligns across 8 bases. V was clipped by 5 bases and J by 4 bases; unmatched bases: 5. CDR3 length equals 14 residues. Germline lookup yields CDR1 MNHEY and CDR2 SMNVEV (reference sequence). This CDR3 reads CASSQGQVPDTQYF. The CDR3 DNA follows: TGTGCCAGCAGTCAGGGACAGGTACCAGATACGCAGTATTTT.

The chain links TRBV30 to TRBJ2-7; D is possibly TRBD1 or TRBD2 (5 bases each). Trimming cost V 1 base and J 1 base, with 20 bases left between them. Per the germline V gene, CDR1 is GTSNPN and CDR2 is SVGIG (reference sequence). The CDR3 has 17 residues. The CDR3 protein is CAWSDKPPSGLSYEQYF. Here the CDR3 DNA reads TGTGCCTGGAGTGATAAGCCGCCTTCGGGGCTATCCTACGAGCAGTACTTC.

For this clone: Distinct nucleotide sequences in the sample also encode this CDR3. This chain joins TRBV19 and TRBJ1-5; no clear D gene. Germline V gene sequence: CDR1 LNHDA, CDR2 SQIVND (reference sequence). CDR3 length: 13 residues. Trimming pared 0 bases from V and 6 bases from J, leaving 6 bases between. CDR3 region: CASSIDLGQPQHF. DNA for the CDR3: TGTGCCAGTAGTATAGATCTTGGTCAGCCCCAGCATTTT.

The chain joins TRBV4-1 to TRBJ2-7, with D perhaps TRBD2 (6 bases). V lost 1 base, J lost 3 bases, and 10 bases lay in between. Per the germline V gene, CDR1 is MGHRA and CDR2 is YSYEKL. The CDR3 is made up of 14 amino acids. The CDR3 region is CASSQGVGGYEQYF. The CDR3 DNA reads TGCGCCAGCAGCCAAGGAGTGGGGGGCTACGAGCAGTACTTC.

J is TRBJ1-2 and V is TRBV30; D gene ambiguous. Trimming removed 0 bases at V and 6 bases at J, with 8 bases between. Per the germline V gene, CDR1 is GTSNPN and CDR2 is SVGIG (reference sequence). The CDR3 has 12 amino acids. CDR3 in DNA: TGTGCCTGGAGTGTAAAAGGGAATGGCTACACCTTC. Translating it yields CAWSVKGNGYTF.

The CDR3 DNA reads TGTGCCAGCAGCCTAAGGGAAACTAGATTCGGCTCCTACGAGCAGTACTTC. This translates into CASSLRETRFGSYEQYF. The genes are TRBV5-5 and TRBJ2-7; D is possibly TRBD2 (5 bases). V was cut by 4 bases and J by 0 bases, with 20 bases left in between. The germline V gene encodes CDR1 SGHKS and CDR2 YYEKEE (reference sequence). The CDR3 length is 17 residues.

CDR3 bases: TGTGCCAGCTCAGCGGGACTATACAATGAGCAGTTCTTC. Translated: CASSAGLYNEQFF. The J gene is TRBJ2-1, the V gene TRBV12-3 or TRBV12-4, with TRBD2 matching over 7 bases. Germline trimming cut 8 bases from V and 4 bases from J; bases unmatched to any gene: 5. CDR3 length: 13 residues.

This chain links TRBV7-9 with TRBJ1-4; 11 bases line up with TRBD1. Losses at the gene ends were 5 bases for V and 6 bases for J; bases not matched to a gene: 2. The CDR3 has 14 amino acids. Germline lookup yields CDR1 SEHNR and CDR2 FQNEAQ (reference sequence). This CDR3 is CASSRGQGDEKLFF. In DNA form, the CDR3 reads TGTGCCAGCAGCCGGGGACAGGGGGATGAAAAACTGTTTTTT.

The chain employs TRBV25-1 and TRBJ1-3; TRBD1 might be the D (5 bases). The CDR3 covers 15 residues. The germline V gene encodes CDR1 MGHDK and CDR2 SYGVNS. V lost 6 bases to trimming and J lost 2 bases, with 14 bases between them. The CDR3 nucleotides are TGTGCCAGCAGGGCAAGCGGGGGGACTGGAAACACCATATATTTT. Its protein product is CASRASGGTGNTIYF.

V is TRBV28 and J is TRBJ1-5; the D is unclear. Germline lookup yields CDR1 MDHEN and CDR2 SYDVKM. The V and J ends lost 6 bases and 0 bases respectively, with 12 bases between them. This CDR3 contains 15 residues. In DNA, the CDR3 is TGTGCCAGCAGCCCAGACGTAGATAGCAATCAGCCCCAGCATTTT. Protein product: CASSPDVDSNQPQHF.

This clone occurred a few times. This chain's CDR3 is CSVLIDRFYEQYF. Written as DNA, the CDR3 is TGCAGCGTTCTAATAGACAGATTTTACGAGCAGTACTTC. The rearrangement uses TRBV29-1 and TRBJ2-7, with D possibly being TRBD1 (5 bases). Trimming took off 5 bases at V and 4 bases at J, with 15 bases between the two ends. The CDR3 is 13 residues long. Per germline, CDR1 SQVTM and CDR2 ANQGSEA.

The J gene is TRBJ1-2, the V gene TRBV6-5, with TRBD1 matching over 12 bases. Germline CDR1 is MNHEY and CDR2 is SVGAGI. CDR3 size: 16 residues. After removal of 4 bases from V and 8 bases from J, the junction contained 11 bases not matched to a gene. The CDR3 reads CASSSLGQGARKGYTF. DNA for the CDR3: TGTGCCAGCAGTTCCCTGGGACAGGGGGCCCGGAAGGGCTACACCTTC.

The rearrangement joins TRBV2 to TRBJ2-7, with D possibly TRBD1 on 5 matching bases. V was clipped by 7 bases and J by 5 bases, with 18 bases between them. Germline V lookup: CDR1 SNHLY, CDR2 FYNNEI. The CDR3 contains 14 residues. The CDR3 spells CASTLTRGRDEQYF. CDR3 sequence (DNA): TGTGCCAGCACCTTAACAAGGGGCAGGGACGAGCAGTACTTC.

The chain links TRBV10-2 to TRBJ1-2; 9 bases match TRBD1. CDR3 length: 13 amino acids. J gave up 4 bases and V 7 bases, and 4 bases lay outside the gene matches. Per the germline V gene, CDR1 is WSHSY and CDR2 is SAAADI. Written as DNA, the CDR3 is TGCGCCAGCAAAGGGGACAGGGCCTATGGCTACACCTTC. This encodes CASKGDRAYGYTF.

This CDR3 is CASSLDAQGGLDGYTF. The CDR3 DNA is TGCGCCAGCAGCTTGGACGCGCAAGGGGGCCTGGATGGCTACACCTTC. The rearrangement joins TRBV5-1 to TRBJ1-2; 7 positions match TRBD1. J gave up 6 bases and V 0 bases, and 11 bases lay outside the gene matches. The CDR3 totals 16 residues. CDR1 is SGHRS, CDR2 YFSETQ, per germline.

The chain combines TRBV5-1 with TRBJ1-2; D ambiguous. CDR1 and CDR2 (germline): SGHRS, YFSETQ. The germline V and J ends were trimmed by 1 base and 4 bases, with 5 bases remaining between them. The CDR3 is 12 amino acids. The CDR3 here is CASSLPGYGYTF. The CDR3 nucleotides are TGCGCCAGCAGCTTGCCGGGCTATGGCTACACCTTC.

This chain joins TRBV25-1 and TRBJ1-3, with D perhaps matching TRBD1 (6 bases). Germline V CDR1 and CDR2: MGHDK, SYGVNS. This CDR3 comprises 14 residues. Deletions cut 3 bases from V and 7 bases from J, with 13 bases between. This chain's CDR3 is CASSDGTTGNTIYF. In DNA, the CDR3 is TGTGCCAGCAGTGATGGGACAACCGGGAACACCATATATTTT. The full variable domain, in which reference TRBV25-1 and TRBJ1-3 provide the parts outside the CDR3, is EADIYQTPRYLVIGTGKKITLECSQTMGHDKMYWYQQDPGMELHLIHYSYGVNSTEKGDLSSESTVSRIRTEHFPLTLESARPSHTSQYLCASSDGTTGNTIYFGEGSWLTVV.

The CDR3 region is CASSVRGSVEAFF. In DNA form, the CDR3 reads TGTGCCAGCAGCGTCCGTGGCAGCGTTGAAGCTTTCTTT. This chain uses TRBV28 with TRBJ1-1; D is undetermined. Trimming removed 6 bases at V and 7 bases at J, with 15 bases between. Germline loops: CDR1 MDHEN, CDR2 SYDVKM. The CDR3 sequence is 13 residues long.

This chain uses TRBV9 with TRBJ2-1; the D is unclear. Germline V gene data show CDR1 as SGDLS and CDR2 as YYNGEE. V gave up 0 bases and J gave up 0 bases, with 13 bases separating them. CDR3 size: 17 residues. Here the CDR3 reads CASSVAPPVSSYNEQFF. As DNA, the CDR3 is TGTGCCAGCAGCGTAGCCCCTCCGGTAAGCTCCTACAATGAGCAGTTCTTC.

The CDR3 here is CASSEPRDRGRSEAFF. The CDR3 DNA reads TGTGCCAGCAGTGAACCCCGGGACAGGGGGCGATCTGAAGCTTTCTTT. This chain uses TRBV6-1 with TRBJ1-1; 12 nucleotides align to TRBD1. The CDR3 runs to 16 residues. The trim removed 2 bases at V and 6 bases at J, leaving 7 bases unmatched. Germline V gene lookup returns CDR1 MNHNS and CDR2 SASEGT.

The rearrangement links TRBV14 to TRBJ1-1; D unclear. Trimming removed 7 bases at V and 5 bases at J, with 11 bases between. Germline values: CDR1 SGHDN, CDR2 FVKESK. CDR3 length equals 12 residues. The CDR3 loop reads CASKVGGTEAFF. DNA of the CDR3: TGTGCCAGCAAGGTCGGCGGGACTGAAGCTTTCTTT.

The rearrangement joins TRBV9 to TRBJ1-2; D might be TRBD1 (5 bases). The CDR3 is 11 amino acids. Germline loops: CDR1 SGDLS, CDR2 YYNGEE. V shed 0 bases and J shed 13 bases, with 10 bases lying between them. This CDR3 reads CASSVAGALTF. The CDR3 region has the DNA TGTGCCAGCAGCGTAGCTGGGGCCCTCACCTTC.

The rearrangement links TRBV11-2 to TRBJ2-7, with D perhaps matching TRBD1 (5 bases). The CDR3 extends over 15 amino acids. V was pared by 2 bases and J by 3 bases, with 14 bases between. CDR1 and CDR2 (germline): SGHAT, FQNNGV. CDR3 DNA sequence: TGTGCCAGCAGCTTATCCAGGGAAGTTGACTACGAGCAGTACTTC. Protein sequence: CASSLSREVDYEQYF.

This clone has just a few counts. This chain joins TRBV5-1 and TRBJ1-1; maybe TRBD1 (5 bases). The V end was cut by 0 bases, the J end by 2 bases, with 11 bases between. The CDR3 totals 15 residues. Germline CDR1 reads SGHRS; CDR2 reads YFSETQ. The CDR3 coding sequence is TGCGCCAGCAGCTTGGGGGACCGGGAAAACACTGAAGCTTTCTTT. This codes for CASSLGDRENTEAFF. Filled out from reference TRBV5-1 and TRBJ1-1, the complete variable domain reads KAGVTQTPRYLIKTRGQQVTLSCSPISGHRSVSWYQQTPGQGLQFLFEYFSETQRNKGNFPGRFSGRQFSNSRSEMNVSTLELGDSALYLCASSLGDRENTEAFFGQGTRLTVV.